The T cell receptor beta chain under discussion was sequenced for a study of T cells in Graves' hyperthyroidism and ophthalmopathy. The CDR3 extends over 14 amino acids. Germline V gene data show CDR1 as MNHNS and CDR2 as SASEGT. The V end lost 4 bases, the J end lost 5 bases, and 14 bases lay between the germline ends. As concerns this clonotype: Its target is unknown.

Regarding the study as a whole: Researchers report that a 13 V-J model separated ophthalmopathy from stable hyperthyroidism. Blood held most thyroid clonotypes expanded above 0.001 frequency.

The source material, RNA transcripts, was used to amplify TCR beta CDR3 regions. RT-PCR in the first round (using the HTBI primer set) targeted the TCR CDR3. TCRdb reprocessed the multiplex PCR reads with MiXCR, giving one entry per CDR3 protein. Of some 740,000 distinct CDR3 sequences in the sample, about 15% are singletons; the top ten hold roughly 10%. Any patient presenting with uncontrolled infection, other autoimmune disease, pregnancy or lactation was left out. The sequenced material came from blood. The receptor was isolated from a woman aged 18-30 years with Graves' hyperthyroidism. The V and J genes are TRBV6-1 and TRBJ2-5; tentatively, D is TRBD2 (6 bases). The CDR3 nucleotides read TGTGCCAGCAGTGCGGACTATTCGCCGGAGACCCAGTACTTC. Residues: CASSADYSPETQYF.